This is a list of T cell receptor beta chains from one sample in a study of OX40 agonist ivuxolimab in advanced cancers. Sequencing was performed with immunoSEQ multiplex PCR; in TCRdb, only in-frame clones are kept and a portion is missing. The repertoire holds under 55,000 clones, with 90% to 95% as singletons. The sequencing used CD4+ or CD8+ T cells sorted from blood, collected in a trial of the OX40 agonist ivuxolimab. The receptors were sampled from an adult with an advanced solid tumor such as melanoma, head and neck, liver or kidney cancer. Both conserved end residues are part of each CDR3. A D gene is named only where the DNA matches it firmly. Only some rows state a clone size, as once, few, many or a class for expanded clones.

TRBV28	TRBJ2-7	.	.	CASSSDWGQGNYEQYF
TRBV11-3	TRBJ2-5	.	.	CASSLGVLGQETQYF
TRBV7-7	TRBJ1-3	.	.	CASSPSVDGAGNTIYF
TRBV4-3	TRBJ2-7	TRBD2	once	CASSHTAGGPYEQYF
TRBV4-3	TRBJ2-5	TRBD1	.	CASSQDPGGRLETQYF
TRBV4-3	TRBJ2-4	.	.	CASSPLVGNIQYF
TRBV10-3	TRBJ2-7	.	.	CAIGPENSESYEQYF
TRBV9	TRBJ1-3	TRBD1	.	CASSVVPPGQGTGNTIYF
TRBV12-5	TRBJ2-2	.	.	CASGTDTGELFF
TRBV5-1	TRBJ2-1	TRBD2	.	CASRWTGGYNEQFF
TRBV2	TRBJ2-3	.	few	CASSLGNTDTQYF
TRBV19	TRBJ1-1	TRBD1	.	CASRTGNTEAFF
TRBV5-3	TRBJ1-1	TRBD1	.	CARSLADRANTEAFF
TRBV5-5	TRBJ1-5	TRBD1	.	CASSLGTGGTQPQHF
TRBV4-3	TRBJ1-1	.	.	CASSQDRGQSFEAFF
TRBV5-6	TRBJ2-1	.	.	CASSFESSYNEQFF
TRBV7-3	TRBJ1-4	.	once	CASSCCGQTLRTNEKLFF
TRBV10-2	TRBJ2-7	.	.	CASSMALADYEQYF
TRBV5-6	TRBJ2-3	TRBD2	.	CASSFRTRGDTDTQYF
TRBV16	TRBJ2-1	TRBD2	.	CASIGLAGPEQFF
TRBV19	TRBJ2-7	TRBD1	once	CASSTPGQAYEQYF
TRBV4-3	TRBJ1-1	.	.	CASTLGRRVTEAFF
TRBV2	TRBJ2-5	TRBD1	.	CASSERGQGGTQYF
TRBV7-6	TRBJ1-1	.	once	CASSPARVNTEAFF
TRBV6-5	TRBJ1-2	.	.	CASTLGGYGYTF
TRBV9	TRBJ2-1	TRBD2	.	CASSVSDGGTSRYNEQFF
TRBV11-2	TRBJ1-4	TRBD1	.	CASSSGTGDNEKLFF
TRBV28	TRBJ1-5	.	.	CASNPLGWLLSQPQHF
TRBV7-6	TRBJ2-1	.	.	CASSPSRRAAQFF
TRBV15	TRBJ1-1	.	.	CATSRDSAMNTEAFF
TRBV6-5	TRBJ2-7	TRBD2	.	CASSELAGGNEQYF
TRBV7-8	TRBJ2-7	.	.	CASSEYNYEQYF
TRBV2	TRBJ2-5	.	.	CASSVTLVRQQETQYF
TRBV5-1	TRBJ2-2	.	.	CASSLVGEAGELFF
TRBV19	TRBJ1-1	.	once	CASSISRAEAFF
TRBV7-2	TRBJ2-6	TRBD1	few	CASSLGQGVGGANVLTF
TRBV7-8	TRBJ1-5	.	.	CASSLSPSNQPQHF
TRBV19	TRBJ2-7	TRBD1	.	CASSSSSQGYEQYF
TRBV27	TRBJ1-6	.	.	CASSFIPGGDAYNSPLHF
TRBV6-1	TRBJ1-3	.	.	CASSDGGRGNTIYF
TRBV5-6	TRBJ2-1	.	.	CASSLEGKTIHEQFF
TRBV14	.	.	.	CASSQDFGGDYEQYF
TRBV27	TRBJ1-2	TRBD1	.	CASSLTNLNRGGYTF
TRBV13	TRBJ1-1	.	.	CASSLRGEEEAFF
TRBV5-1	TRBJ2-1	TRBD1	.	CASSPYGQATSNEQFF
TRBV4-3	TRBJ2-1	.	.	CASSQDRVGGSGEQFF
TRBV27	TRBJ2-3	TRBD2	.	CASTSQLAGGLYF
TRBV7-9	TRBJ2-7	.	.	CASSLGEYSSYEQYF
TRBV14	TRBJ2-5	.	.	CASSSLHPYQETQYF
TRBV5-5	TRBJ2-7	.	once	CASTGGDYEQYF
TRBV6-9	TRBJ2-7	TRBD1	.	CASSYGQGWNF
TRBV4-3	TRBJ2-7	TRBD2	.	CASSPLSGGTYEQYF